This TCR beta chain was sequenced in a study of cytomegalovirus exposure and HLA in healthy donors (dated 2017 in TCRdb). Some background on the complete study: An earlier analysis of 587 of the donors reported approximately 300 Gb of sequence data and 100 million to 120 million unique TCR beta sequences obtained from about 179 million T cells. Approximately 310 gigabases of sequencing data and roughly 90 million unique TCR sequences were included in an early release covering several hundred HLA-typed donors. Among the roughly 430 genotyped donors, approximately 77% belonged to the genetic ancestry cluster associated with self-reported Caucasian donors. The aim of the study was to test whether cataloging public T cell receptors could identify signatures of past pathogen exposure. Using immunosequencing, the study profiled T cell repertoires from some 670 subjects and related those repertoires to cytomegalovirus serostatus. In addition to the first cohort of 650 to 750 subjects, a separate validation cohort of 120 different subjects was used. High-throughput TCR immunosequencing, statistical association of individual TCRs with disease status, and machine learning were combined to predict cytomegalovirus infection status. A later analysis re-analyzed previously published TCR beta repertoires from roughly 630 donors and added high-resolution HLA genotyping to study TCR occurrence patterns. The later analysis used no new phenotypic data to find candidate immune exposures, relying instead on TCR beta sequences and their occurrence across donors. In an earlier analysis of about 590 of the donors, high-throughput TCR beta sequencing was used to judge whether each TCR beta V gene segment behaved as functional or pseudogenic. Donor age, sex, ethnicity and CMV serostatus were compiled alongside the repertoire data. A later genetic analysis took genome-wide SNP genotypes for about three fifths of the roughly 670 donors and used that subset as a discovery cohort. All discovery cohort repertoires had been generated using a single sequencing platform. HLA typing included class I and class II loci at four-digit resolution. The number of typed donors differed by locus: about 629-630 for A, B, C, DRB1 and DQB1; 522 for DQA1; 600 to 610 for DPA1; and about 450 for DPB1. Four to six DR-DQ haplotypes were handled as single units for association and clustering, since linkage in the cohort was strong. Across 398 genotyped donors of the cohort, an average of approximately 220,000 unique TCR beta nucleotide sequences per donor were sequenced, and roughly a sixth of those sequences were non-productive. Results and caveats for the whole study, not just this receptor: Three of the identified cytomegalovirus-associated TCR beta chains were confirmed in vitro to be specific for cytomegalovirus antigens. In a later genetic analysis, a missense DCLRE1C variant was associated with V-gene and J-gene trimming of TCR beta chains, and the association was replicated in an independent cohort. Compared with equally common non-associated chains, HLA-associated TCR beta chains in a later analysis were more clonally expanded and had lower generation probabilities. Because the 87-base-pair reads could not distinguish some IMGT-functional V segments, including TRBV6-2 and TRBV6-3, those segments were excluded. Most CMV-associated TCR beta chains appeared to be HLA-restricted in a later analysis, and the HLA associations seemed to be driven largely by CMV exposure. Linkage disequilibrium might explain the correlated functional status among segregating V segments, but an unknown experimental factor could not be ruled out. A further reported finding was that TCR beta sequences accurately predicted the HLA-A and HLA-B alleles for most subjects in the first cohort. Because HLA typing was missing for some donors at each locus, association tests included only the typed subset. At a false discovery rate of 0.05, a later analysis linked about 17,000 TCR beta sequences to specific HLA alleles. The authors suggested that the approach could potentially be extended to other disease states and immunological phenotypes. A cluster of highly shared sequence variants was judged likely to represent a technical artifact of the sequencing pipeline. A later analysis found that TCR association rates varied across HLA loci, with DRB1 alleles showing the most associated TCRs and HLA-C alleles the fewest. In both the original and validation cohorts, the classifier was reported to diagnose cytomegalovirus status with high specificity and sensitivity. This cohort had only TCR beta chains sequenced, and the lack of alpha or paired-chain data limited which features could be detected. While some public TCRs were present in many individuals, most TCR sequences turned up only very rarely across donors. Assigning TCR associations to individual alleles was difficult when HLA alleles, especially DR and DQ, strongly co-occurred. Presence/absence analyses assumed roughly uniform sequencing depth across donors, an assumption that may not hold. Compared with the roughly 600-donor mean, donors in an Asian-associated ancestry cluster had fewer N-insertions in productive TCRs, according to a later genetic analysis. The only immune exposure information available for the cohort was CMV serostatus. The earlier analysis of 450 to 700 of the donors excluded approximately 15 rarely observed V segments, including chromosome 9 orphons, because counts were too low. In a later analysis, several top co-occurrence clusters were reported to appear linked to parvovirus B19, influenza, CMV and Epstein-Barr virus. An earlier analysis of several hundred of the donors showed that most TCR beta V segments appeared in productive rearrangements either about 87% or about 30% of the time, which broadly matched IMGT annotations. A total of fewer than 200 TCR beta chains were listed by the study as associated with cytomegalovirus.

Worth noting for this clone: Its antigen is not yet known. Per-base qualities were not stored, and no clone one base away is much larger.

The cohort consisted of hundreds of healthy bone marrow donors. All cohort members were sampled while nominally healthy, although unrecorded immune exposures were likely present. The donor tested CMV seropositive and was one of the 289 seropositive cohort members. A peripheral blood sample was collected from each donor, and TCR beta sequencing was performed on peripheral blood mononuclear cells. Genomic DNA extraction from the blood cell samples was performed with the Qiagen DNeasy Blood Extraction Kit. The germline V gene specifies SGHDT as CDR1 and YYEEEE as CDR2. After removal of 4 bases from V and 8 bases from J, the junction retains 4 bases not matched to a gene. CDR3 length: 13 amino acids, cysteine to phenylalanine. The only DNA kept is the CDR3, 39 bases in frame from the first base. The library relied on the immunoSEQ multiplex PCR assay. A mixture of 60 forward primers for TCR Vbeta segments and 13 reverse primers for TCR Jbeta segments was used in the multiplex PCR. The CDR3 region of rearranged TCR beta genes was amplified from genomic DNA with a multiplex PCR assay. On the Illumina HiSeq System, the amplified TCR beta libraries were sequenced as 87-base-pair reads. The source study handled its data this way. A later analysis counted tens of millions of unique TCR beta chains across the 550 to 750 repertoires, and approximately 11 million of these chains were shared by at least two donors. A nearest-neighbor algorithm error-corrected the raw reads and collapsed the reads into unique sequences, merging closely related sequences to remove PCR and sequencing errors. Alignment of CDR3 sequences to IMGT reference sequences was used to assign V, D and J gene segments. For a sequence to be retained, at least a six-nucleotide match to both a V gene segment and a J gene segment was required. A rearrangement counted as productive if the CDR3 had no stop codons and remained in frame with V and J, and every other rearrangement counted as non-productive. CDR3 was defined by IMGT convention, running from the second conserved V-encoded cysteine to the conserved J-encoded phenylalanine. Sequences without an unambiguous match to a single V gene segment were excluded from the earlier analysis of over 500 of the donors. An earlier analysis of 587 of the donors classified V segments as functional when productive rearrangements were above 56.7% and as segregating when the standard deviation between donors was above 5%. A statistical classification framework was built for diagnosing cytomegalovirus status from the catalog of TCR beta chain sequences. A later analysis assigned V and J genes by comparing TCR nucleotide sequences with IMGT/GENE-DB human TR gene sequences. In a later analysis, CDR3 sequences and most-parsimonious VDJ recombination scenarios were assigned using the TCRdist pipeline. A later analysis defined each TCR beta chain by its CDR3 amino acid sequence plus V-gene family, and excluded reads lacking a unique V-gene family. In a later analysis, some 600 highly shared, low-generation-probability nucleotide sequences were removed to address suspected cross-contamination and a sequencing artifact. In a later analysis, a clonal expansion index was calculated for each public chain from normalized within-repertoire ranks of inferred template counts. In a later analysis, generation probabilities were computed using a VDJ recombination model fitted to out-of-frame rearrangements, and the results were checked against IGoR. In a later analysis, hypergeometric tests were used to score TCR-TCR, TCR-HLA and TCR-CMV co-occurrence, with a repertoire-size bias correction applied to TCR pairs. A later analysis estimated false discovery rates by permuting HLA or CMV assignments 20 times. In a later analysis, co-occurring TCRs were grouped with DBSCAN, and TCRdist sequence similarity was added when clustering was performed within HLA-allele-positive subsets. For co-occurrence clustering, repertoires with fewer than 30,000 or more than 120,000 public chains were excluded, along with four to six repertoires with anomalous nucleotide sharing. The clones in this table, taken by TCRdb from immuneACCESS, are in-frame only. Not every clone is retained; where verified, under half of the shortfall comes from an unresolved V gene, and the cause of the rest is unknown. The DNA was the basis for D and trimming; V, J and clone size are from that table. This sample is represented by fewer than 200,000 clones; about an eighth of them were singletons. The ten biggest clones cover about 7.8% of the sample.

This sequence originates from a man in his fifties in good health and CMV-seropositive. The V gene is TRBV5-6 and the J gene is TRBJ1-4; a stretch of 8 junction bases matches TRBD1. The sample consisted of PBMCs. The CDR3 reads as follows: CASSGDRGEKLFF. Read as DNA, the sequence is TGTGCCAGCAGCGGTGACAGGGGCGAAAAACTGTTTTTT.